What follows is one TCR beta chain and its context. What it binds is not known. This sample is drawn from a study of cytomegalovirus exposure and HLA in healthy donors. General study findings and limits: TCR beta V- and J-gene trimming was later associated with a missense DCLRE1C variant. Accurate prediction of most subjects' HLA-A and HLA-B alleles from TCR beta sequences was reported. The CMV antigen specificity of a few CMV-associated chains was confirmed through in vitro analysis.

Primers included in the PCR were 60 Vbeta and 13 Jbeta primers. Sequencing was performed with immunoSEQ multiplex PCR; in TCRdb, only in-frame clones are kept and a portion is missing. Of some 130,000 clones in the sample, roughly 80% were seen once. The V and J ends lost 4 bases and 0 bases, in that order; junction bases with no gene match: 9. CDR3 length equals 17 residues. The germline V gene has CDR1 SGHAT and CDR2 FQNNGV. The origin of this receptor is a female donor in good health and CMV-seronegative. The rearrangement links TRBV11-2 to TRBJ2-1, with TRBD2 matching 7 bases. Sequences were obtained from PBMCs. The CDR3 loop is CASSSSAGVSSYNEQFF. In nucleotides, the CDR3 is TGTGCCAGCAGCTCCTCGGCGGGGGTGAGCTCCTACAATGAGCAGTTCTTC.